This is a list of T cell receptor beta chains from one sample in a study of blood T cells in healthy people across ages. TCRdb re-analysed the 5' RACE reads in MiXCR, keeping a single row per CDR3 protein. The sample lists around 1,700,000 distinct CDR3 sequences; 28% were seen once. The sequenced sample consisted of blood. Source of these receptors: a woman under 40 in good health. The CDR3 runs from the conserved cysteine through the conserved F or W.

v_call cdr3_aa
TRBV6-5 CASTQNGGRNTEAFF
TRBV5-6 CASSPNRLSPSQETQYF
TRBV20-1 CSASDRRRDTQYF
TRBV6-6 CASRTSRVAYNEQFF
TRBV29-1 CSVGDRSGSYEQYF
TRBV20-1 CSARGHRVNEQFF
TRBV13 CASSFTSDTRYF
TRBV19 CASTETSGSYNEQFF
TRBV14 CASSPGGPLYEQYF
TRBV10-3 CAIGTSGGHTDTQYF
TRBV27 CASSTLGDEQFF
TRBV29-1 CSVDEQYTGELFF
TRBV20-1 CSARRAQMNTEAFF
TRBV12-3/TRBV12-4 CARSTGFLNQPQHF
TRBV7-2 CASSLEIAGGYEQYF
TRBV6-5 CASSYSIGQGANYGYTF
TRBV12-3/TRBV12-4 CASSPLGARGGDTQYF
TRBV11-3 CASSLDPNTYNEQFF
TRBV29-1 CNVDGLGGNEQFF
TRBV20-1 CSASPPGVANTEAFF
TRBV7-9 CASSPRGSGSLRQYF
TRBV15 CATSRDIGDTQYF
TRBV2 CASKSGPVSYEQYF
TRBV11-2 CASSLFLGLNTEAFF
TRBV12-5 CASGLFETQYF
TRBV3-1 CASSQLRAVYEQYF
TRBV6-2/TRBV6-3 CASSYRGQINPDTQYF
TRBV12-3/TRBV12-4 CASMSLGTGWAFF
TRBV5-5 CASSSRTRSYNSPLHF
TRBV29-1 CSVTRDGHEKLFF
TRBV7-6 CASSLAGFTQETQYF